What follows are 25 T cell receptor beta chains derived from one specimen sequenced in a study of T cell responses to AZD1222 COVID-19 vaccine. Some clones are missing from TCRdb's copy, which holds only in-frame ones; the method was immunoSEQ multiplex PCR. This table holds 120,000 or so clones, around nine tenths found once. This specimen was peripheral blood, taken on day 0 of AZD1222 vaccination. The source of these receptors is an adult in good health.

The CDR3 region has the DNA TGTGCCAGCAGTGAAGAGTGGGTGCCGGAGCCCAAAAACATTCAGTACTTC. Amino acid sequence: CASSEEWVPEPKNIQYF. The J gene is TRBJ2-4, the V gene TRBV6-1; D remains ambiguous. This CDR3 spans 17 amino acids. The V and J ends lost 1 base and 2 bases respectively, with 15 bases between them. CDR1 and CDR2 (germline): MNHNS, SASEGT.

The chain is built from TRBV6-5 and TRBJ2-4; no firm D call. Germline loops: CDR1 MNHEY, CDR2 SVGAGI. Trimming took off 6 bases at V and 2 bases at J, with 8 bases between the two ends. The CDR3 covers 13 residues. CDR3 in amino acids: CASRHPPKNIQYF. In DNA form, the CDR3 reads TGTGCCAGCAGGCACCCCCCCAAAAACATTCAGTACTTC.

This clone was counted once. This chain joins TRBV7-9 and TRBJ1-4; D remains ambiguous. V was cut by 1 base and J by 0 bases, with 6 bases left in between. Germline CDR1 is SEHNR and CDR2 is FQNEAQ (reference sequence). CDR3 length: 15 amino acids. The CDR3, as DNA: TGTGCCAGCAGCTTAGGGCAGACAACTAATGAAAAACTGTTTTTT. Protein product: CASSLGQTTNEKLFF.

The gene calls are TRBV12-3 or TRBV12-4 and TRBJ1-1; no definite D call. This CDR3 has 12 amino acids. V lost 3 bases to trimming and J lost 2 bases, with 4 bases between them. The chain's CDR3 is CASSFQNTEAFF. Written as DNA, the CDR3 is TGTGCCAGCAGTTTCCAAAACACTGAAGCTTTCTTT.

The chain uses TRBV4-1 and TRBJ1-4, with no clear D. Germline assignment: CDR1 MGHRA and CDR2 YSYEKL. Between the trimmed V and J ends, which lost 6 bases and 2 bases, there was a span of 10 bases. The CDR3 length is 14 residues. CDR3 protein: CASRPQRTNEKLFF. CDR3 bases: TGCGCCAGCAGACCTCAGCGCACTAATGAAAAACTGTTTTTT.

The rearrangement joins TRBV11-3 to TRBJ2-1; 14 nucleotides match TRBD2. This CDR3 is built from 17 residues. V lost 1 base to trimming and J lost 4 bases; unmatched junction nucleotides: 3. Germline V gene sequence: CDR1 SGHNT, CDR2 YENEEA. The CDR3 DNA reads TGTGCCAGCAGCTTAGGGACTAGCGGGAGGTTGTACAATGAGCAGTTCTTC. This translates into CASSLGTSGRLYNEQFF.

The chain combines TRBV30 with TRBJ1-4; no clear D gene. Per germline, CDR1 GTSNPN and CDR2 SVGIG (reference sequence). The CDR3 covers 14 residues. V dropped 3 bases and J dropped 8 bases, with 16 bases sitting between them. Here the CDR3 reads CAWRDLGRAEKLFF. In DNA, the CDR3 is TGTGCCTGGAGGGACCTGGGGAGGGCCGAAAAACTGTTTTTT.

The chain carries TRBV2 and TRBJ2-5, with TRBD2 matching 7 bases. Germline loops: CDR1 SNHLY, CDR2 FYNNEI. V shed 8 bases and J 5 bases; nucleotides not matched to a gene: 8. The CDR3 is 13 residues long. The CDR3: CASGERDHETQYF. The CDR3 DNA reads TGTGCCAGCGGGGAGCGGGATCACGAGACCCAGTACTTC.

This rearrangement joins TRBV11-3 to TRBJ1-1; D is ambiguous. The CDR3 is 12 amino acids. Germline CDR1 and CDR2: SGHNT and YENEEA. The germline V and J ends were trimmed by 3 bases and 10 bases, with 12 bases remaining between them. The CDR3: CASSFPGGRAFF. The CDR3, as DNA: TGTGCCAGCAGCTTCCCCGGTGGGCGAGCTTTCTTT.

The chain uses TRBV20-1 and TRBJ1-1; D is uncertain. Germline CDR1 is DFQATT and CDR2 is SNEGSKA (reference sequence). The CDR3 runs to 11 residues. The germline V and J ends were trimmed by 6 bases and 7 bases, with 12 bases remaining between them. The CDR3 DNA sequence: TGCAGTGCAAAGACCCCCGTTGAAGCTTTCTTT. Translated, it gives CSAKTPVEAFF.

Here the CDR3 DNA reads TGTGCCAGCAGCCAGGCAGGCTATGGCTACACCTTC. It specifies CASSQAGYGYTF. The genes are TRBV3-1 (or the pseudogene TRBV3-2) and TRBJ1-2; D unresolved. Germline V gives CDR1 LGHDT, CDR2 YNNKEL (reference sequence). V lost 3 bases and J lost 4, with 6 bases in between. The CDR3 extends over 12 amino acids.

CDR3 DNA sequence: TGCGCCAGCAGCTCTGGACAGGCGGAAAGGAACTATGGCTACACCTTC. This encodes CASSSGQAERNYGYTF. The rearrangement uses TRBV5-1 and TRBJ1-2, with 7 bases lining up with TRBD1. V shed 3 bases and J 2 bases; nucleotides not matched to a gene: 10. CDR1 is SGHRS and CDR2 is YFSETQ in the germline V gene. This CDR3 is 16 amino acids long.

The chain joins TRBV24-1 to TRBJ2-3; 14 bases are shared with TRBD2. V gave up 3 bases and J gave up 4 bases; unmatched junction bases: 8. This CDR3 has 18 residues. CDR1 KGHDR and CDR2 SFDVKD come from the germline V gene. For the CDR3, the DNA is TGTGCCACCAGTGATCCTGGGACTAGCGGGAGAGTTTCAGATACGCAGTATTTT. It specifies CATSDPGTSGRVSDTQYF.

The CDR3 region is CASSAEADQPQHF. The CDR3 nucleotides are TGTGCCAGCAGCGCTGAGGCTGATCAGCCCCAGCATTTT. The chain uses TRBV9 and TRBJ1-5; D call uncertain. CDR1 is SGDLS and CDR2 is YYNGEE in the germline V gene. The germline V and J ends were trimmed by 3 bases and 5 bases, with 9 bases remaining between them. The CDR3 runs 13 residues.

This chain uses TRBV11-1 with TRBJ2-3, with D unclear. Germline loops: CDR1 SGHAT, CDR2 FQDESV (reference sequence). This CDR3 has 15 residues. V shed 1 base and J shed 2 bases, with 10 bases lying between them. CDR3 nucleotide sequence: TGTGCCAGCAGCTTAGAGCACGGAGTCACAGATACGCAGTATTTT. Translation gives CASSLEHGVTDTQYF.

The V and J genes are TRBV5-6 and TRBJ2-1, with 7 bases fitting TRBD2. The V gene end was trimmed by 0 bases and the J gene end by 2 bases; junction bases not matched to a gene: 8. The CDR3 runs to 17 residues. Germline CDR1 is SGHDT and CDR2 is YYEEEE. The CDR3 spells CASSLAPGGRAYNEQFF. In DNA form, the CDR3 reads TGTGCCAGCAGCTTGGCTCCGGGCGGGAGAGCCTACAATGAGCAGTTCTTC.

The V gene is TRBV7-9, the J gene TRBJ1-6; no definite D call. The CDR3 runs 13 residues. The germline gives CDR1 SEHNR, CDR2 FQNEAQ (reference sequence). With 3 bases removed from V and 7 bases from J, the gap between germline ends came to 7 bases. In DNA, the CDR3 is TGTGCCAGCAGCTTTACAGAAAATTCACCCCTCCACTTT. As protein: CASSFTENSPLHF.

The V call is TRBV4-3, the J call TRBJ1-4; D gene ambiguous. CDR1 is LGHNA, CDR2 YSLEER, per germline. Deletions cut 5 bases from V and 0 bases from J, with 13 bases between. The CDR3 is 16 residues long. CDR3 in DNA: TGCGCCAGCAGCAGTTATTATCACTCAACTAATGAAAAACTGTTTTTT. The encoded protein is CASSSYYHSTNEKLFF.

The chain employs TRBV28 and TRBJ1-2; weak D call: TRBD1 (5 bases). Germline V lookup: CDR1 MDHEN, CDR2 SYDVKM. Trimming stripped 3 bases from V and 5 bases from J, with 7 bases between. The CDR3 loop spans 12 amino acids. The CDR3 loop reads CASSFRQYGYTF. DNA of the CDR3: TGTGCCAGCAGTTTCCGACAGTATGGCTACACCTTC.

The chain combines TRBV6-4 with TRBJ1-6; no clear D. This CDR3 has 14 residues. V was clipped by 2 bases and J by 8 bases, with 10 bases between them. Germline V CDR1 and CDR2: MRHNA, SNTAGT. CDR3: CASSDDGTDSPLHF. Written as DNA, the CDR3 is TGTGCCAGCAGTGACGATGGTACGGATTCACCCCTCCACTTT.

A few counts support this clone. V usage is TRBV7-8 and J usage is TRBJ2-7; TRBD2 aligns across 13 bases. This CDR3 contains 14 residues. The germline V gene has CDR1 SGHVS and CDR2 FQNEAQ. V was pared by 4 bases and J by 4 bases, with 1 base of the junction left unmatched. The CDR3 coding sequence is TGTGCCAGCAGCTCGGGACTAGCGGGATACGAGCAGTACTTC. Translating it yields CASSSGLAGYEQYF.

The V gene is TRBV18, the J gene TRBJ1-4; 7 bases agree with TRBD1. CDR3 size: 17 residues. V shed 3 bases, J shed 0 bases, and the junction held 7 bases outside the gene matches. Per the germline V gene, CDR1 is KGHSH and CDR2 is LQKENI. CDR3 sequence (DNA): TGTGCCAGCTCACCGCCCGGGACAGCATCAACTAATGAAAAACTGTTTTTT. As protein: CASSPPGTASTNEKLFF.

V and J are TRBV7-2 and TRBJ2-7; possible D gene TRBD2, 7 bases. This CDR3 comprises 15 residues. The germline V and J ends were trimmed by 5 bases and 2 bases, with 16 bases remaining between them. Germline lookup yields CDR1 SGHTA and CDR2 FQGNSA. In nucleotides, the CDR3 is TGTGCCAGCAGCCCTCGGCGGGGGCTGCCCTACGAGCAGTACTTC. The encoded protein is CASSPRRGLPYEQYF.

The CDR3 region is CASSSDRFNSPLHF. The DNA for the CDR3 is TGTGCCAGCAGCTCGGACAGATTCAATTCACCCCTCCACTTT. J is TRBJ1-6 and V is TRBV5-4; D possibly corresponds to TRBD1 (6 bases). Trimming removed 3 bases from V and 7 bases from J, with 11 bases in between. CDR1 SGHNT and CDR2 YYREEE come from the germline V gene (reference sequence). CDR3 length equals 14 residues.

This chain links TRBV15 with TRBJ1-6, with 8 positions matching TRBD1. Germline-derived CDR1 and CDR2 are LNHNV and YYDKDF (reference sequence). The CDR3 length is 15 residues. V gave up 0 bases and J gave up 11 bases; unmatched junction bases: 6. CDR3 coding DNA: TGTGCCACCAGCAGAGATAGGCAGGGGGCTACACCCCTCCACTTT. The encoded protein is CATSRDRQGATPLHF.